This T cell receptor (beta chain) was captured by sequencing in a study of shared clonotypes between healthy human individuals. Study-level background: Used for every donor were three CD4 naive, three CD4 memory, two CD8 naive and one CD8 memory plate. Regarding the study as a whole: Relative to memory subsets, naive subsets generally showed larger estimated richness. With a handful of donors compared, around 5.4% of naive CD4 clonotypes were shared.

CDR1 and CDR2 from the germline V gene are MNHEY and SMNVEV (reference sequence). V was cut by 0 bases and J by 2 bases, with 11 bases left in between. This CDR3 spans 15 amino acids. About this clone: Antigen unknown.

The naive CD8 subset, CD45RO-negative cells positively selected for CCR7, excluded terminally differentiated effector memory CD45RA+ cells. Clones were sequenced by immunoSEQ multiplex PCR, and TCRdb holds only the in-frame ones, with some missing. The data contain some 1,900,000 clones, less than 95% of them seen just once; the ten biggest clones take up 0.95% to 1.5%. This TCR was sampled from a young man in good health. Source material: naive CD8+ T cells sorted from blood. This chain links TRBV27 with TRBJ2-7; D might be TRBD1 (6 bases). The CDR3 DNA sequence: TGTGCCAGCAGTTTATCTTGGCAGGGGACCTACGAGCAGTACTTC. Protein: CASSLSWQGTYEQYF.